This T cell receptor beta chain originates from a study of cytomegalovirus exposure and HLA in healthy donors. The PCR contained 60 Vbeta and 13 Jbeta primers. Assay used: immunoSEQ multiplex PCR; TCRdb lists only in-frame clones, some missing. The repertoire consists of over 200,000 clones, with over 75% occurring once and the leading ten covering roughly 1.3%. CDR3 length: 14 residues. CDR1 and CDR2 from the germline V gene are LGHNA and YNFKEQ. V shed 4 bases, J shed 5 bases, and the junction held 2 bases outside the gene matches. The gene calls are TRBV4-2 and TRBJ2-7, with 13 bases that match TRBD2. The receptor was isolated from a human donor in good health. Material: PBMCs. CDR3 amino acids: CASSLGTSGNEQYF. As DNA, the CDR3 is TGTGCCAGCAGCCTAGGGACTAGCGGGAACGAGCAGTACTTC.